These 24 T cell receptor beta chains were sequenced from one sample in a study of cytomegalovirus exposure and HLA in healthy donors. Researchers ran the PCR with 60 Vbeta and 13 Jbeta primers. Sequenced by immunoSEQ multiplex PCR; TCRdb stores in-frame clones only, minus some. The data hold 65,000 to 70,000 clones, with 70% to 80% observed a single time. Material: PBMCs. The receptor source for this set is a man aged 50-60 years in good health and CMV-seronegative.

This clone has just a few counts. The chain joins TRBV4-3 to TRBJ2-1; possible D gene TRBD2, 6 bases. V was clipped by 0 bases and J by 2 bases, with 8 bases between them. CDR1 is LGHNA, CDR2 YSLEER, per germline. This CDR3 has 15 amino acids. The CDR3 bases are TGCGCCAGCAGCCAAGATTGGGGGGCCTACAATGAGCAGTTCTTC. Its translation: CASSQDWGAYNEQFF.

A few counts support this clone. J is TRBJ2-7 and V is TRBV13, with 12 bases lining up with TRBD2. V dropped 4 bases and J dropped 7; count of bases not matched to a gene: 5. The CDR3 totals 14 residues. Looked up from germline, CDR1 is PRHDT and CDR2 is FYEKMQ (reference sequence). CDR3 in DNA: TGTGCCAGCAGCTCTAGCGGGGGGGCGGGGGAGCAGTACTTC. Its protein is CASSSSGGAGEQYF.

In nucleotides, the CDR3 is TGTGCCATCAGACATTCCGAGACAGGCTCCTACGAGCAGTACTTC. Translated: CAIRHSETGSYEQYF. The rearrangement joins TRBV10-3 to TRBJ2-7, with D maybe TRBD1 (6 bases). The germline V gene encodes CDR1 ENHRY and CDR2 SYGVKD. V lost 6 bases and J 0 bases, leaving 15 bases between the germline ends. The CDR3 length is 15 residues.

The chain joins TRBV7-2 to TRBJ2-3; 10 bases fit TRBD1. Germline loops: CDR1 SGHTA, CDR2 FQGNSA. J lost 5 bases, V lost 4 bases, and 3 bases had no gene match. This CDR3 is 14 amino acids long. CDR3 DNA: TGTGCCAGCAGCTACCGGACAGGGGGAGATACGCAGTATTTT. Translation: CASSYRTGGDTQYF.

The sample holds one count of this clone. CDR3: CATSRGDPGDGTDTQYF. CDR3 nucleotides: TGTGCCACCAGCAGGGGGGACCCGGGAGATGGAACAGATACGCAGTATTTT. The chain carries TRBV15 and TRBJ2-3, with D possibly matching TRBD2 (6 bases). From germline, CDR1 is LNHNV and CDR2 YYDKDF (reference sequence). V lost 3 bases, J lost 3 bases, and 19 bases lay in between. This CDR3 is 17 amino acids long.

The rearrangement links TRBV6-5 to TRBJ1-4; D is unresolved. Looked up from germline, CDR1 is MNHEY and CDR2 is SVGAGI. V dropped 10 bases and J dropped 7 bases, with 13 bases sitting between them. The CDR3 is made up of 12 amino acids. CDR3 sequence: CAMTSRSEKLFF. DNA for the CDR3: TGTGCCATGACCTCACGGAGTGAAAAACTGTTTTTT.

V usage is TRBV6-5 and J usage is TRBJ1-1; the D gene is possibly TRBD1 (6 bases). Germline CDR1 and CDR2: MNHEY and SVGAGI. Trimming took off 4 bases at V and 1 base at J, with 13 bases between the two ends. CDR3 length: 15 amino acids. The CDR3: CASSLTGQSNTEAFF. The DNA for the CDR3 is TGTGCCAGCAGTTTAACCGGACAGTCGAACACTGAAGCTTTCTTT.

The chain couples TRBV7-3 to TRBJ1-1; weak D call: TRBD1 (6 bases). The germline V and J ends were trimmed by 4 bases and 10 bases, with 19 bases remaining between them. The CDR3 length is 14 residues. The germline V gene has CDR1 SGHTA and CDR2 FQGTGA. CDR3 DNA sequence: TGTGCCAGCAGCTCGGCGGGGGGGCCCAGTGGAGCTTTCTTT. Translation: CASSSAGGPSGAFF.

The chain is built from TRBV27 and TRBJ2-7; 9 bases are a match to TRBD1. The germline gives CDR1 MNHEY, CDR2 SMNVEV (reference sequence). The trim removed 4 bases at V and 2 bases at J, leaving 9 bases unmatched. The CDR3 spans 16 residues. The CDR3 DNA reads as TGTGCCAGCAGTTCCGACAGGGGGACACAGACCTACGAGCAGTACTTC. It encodes CASSSDRGTQTYEQYF.

CDR3 protein: CASSLISGTGRSEAFF. The CDR3 region has the DNA TGTGCCAGCAGCTTGATCTCCGGGACAGGGAGATCTGAAGCTTTCTTT. The gene calls are TRBV5-4 and TRBJ1-1, with 9 positions matching TRBD1. The CDR3 spans 16 residues. The germline gives CDR1 SGHNT, CDR2 YYREEE (reference sequence). The V segment lost 1 base and the J segment 6 bases; nucleotides outside the gene matches: 10.

This sequence joins TRBV5-5 and TRBJ1-1; perhaps TRBD1 as D (6 bases). Trimming removed 4 bases at V and 1 base at J, with 14 bases between. This CDR3 contains 15 residues. CDR1 is SGHKS, CDR2 YYEKEE, per germline (reference sequence). CDR3 nucleotides: TGTGCCAGCAGCACGAAAACAGGGTGGAACACTGAAGCTTTCTTT. It codes for CASSTKTGWNTEAFF.

The chain couples TRBV7-9 to TRBJ2-7; 8 bases agree with TRBD1. The CDR3 totals 16 residues. Germline CDR1 is SEHNR and CDR2 is FQNEAQ (reference sequence). Losses at the gene ends were 4 bases for V and 3 bases for J; bases not matched to a gene: 11. CDR3: CASSSEPGTGNYEQYF. CDR3 DNA: TGTGCCAGCAGCTCCGAACCCGGGACAGGAAACTACGAGCAGTACTTC.

This rearrangement joins TRBV27 to TRBJ2-7; the match to TRBD1 covers 9 bases. Germline CDR1 MNHEY, CDR2 SMNVEV (reference sequence). V lost 5 bases and J lost 2; bases outside the gene matches: 7. The CDR3 is 15 residues long. The CDR3 sequence is CASSQTGGSTYEQYF. Written as DNA, the CDR3 is TGTGCCAGCAGTCAGACAGGGGGTTCTACCTACGAGCAGTACTTC.

This chain connects TRBV5-4 to TRBJ2-7; 12 bases match TRBD2. CDR3 length: 16 amino acids. Germline lookup yields CDR1 SGHNT and CDR2 YYREEE (reference sequence). V lost 4 bases to trimming and J lost 6 bases; unmatched junction nucleotides: 11. The CDR3 DNA sequence: TGTGCCAGCAGCCTCCCGGGACTAGCGGGTCTCGCCGAGCAGTACTTC. Protein sequence: CASSLPGLAGLAEQYF.

The chain is built from TRBV30 and TRBJ1-5; 10 bases agree with TRBD1. Germline V lookup: CDR1 GTSNPN, CDR2 SVGIG (reference sequence). The ends lost 5 bases at V and 0 bases at J; junction bases unmatched: 4. The CDR3 length is 15 residues. CDR3 DNA: TGTGCCTGGGGGACAGGGGTCTTTAGCAATCAGCCCCAGCATTTT. This translates into CAWGTGVFSNQPQHF. Filled out from reference TRBV30 and TRBJ1-5, the complete variable domain reads SQTIHQWPATLVQPVGSPLSLECTVEGTSNPNLYWYRQAAGRGLQLLFYSVGIGQISSEVPQNLSASRPQDRQFILSSKKLLLSDSGFYLCAWGTGVFSNQPQHFGDGTRLSIL.

For this clone: The same CDR3 is also encoded by other DNA sequences in this sample. V is TRBV4-3 and J is TRBJ2-7, with 7 bases that match TRBD2. Germline V CDR1 and CDR2: LGHNA, YSLEER. The trim removed 0 bases at V and 4 bases at J, leaving 9 bases unmatched. CDR3 size: 16 residues. The CDR3 DNA sequence: TGCGCCAGCAGCCAAGATCAGGCTAGCGGCTTATACGAGCAGTACTTC. It codes for CASSQDQASGLYEQYF.

There are a few counts of this clone. The chain carries TRBV4-3 and TRBJ1-1; the D is unclear. Trimming left V 4 bases short and J 5 bases short, with 14 bases between. The CDR3 runs 14 residues. Germline V gene data show CDR1 as LGHNA and CDR2 as YSLEER. For the CDR3, the DNA is TGCGCCAGCAGCCTAACCCGGGTAGGAACTGAAGCTTTCTTT. It translates to CASSLTRVGTEAFF.

This clone has just one count. J is TRBJ2-3 and V is TRBV7-6, with unresolved D. The CDR3 is made up of 13 amino acids. The V gene's germline CDR1 is SGHVS and CDR2 FNYEAQ. Deletions cut 5 bases from V and 2 bases from J, with 8 bases between. CDR3 sequence (DNA): TGTGCCAGCAGCCTGGCACACACAGATACGCAGTATTTT. The encoded protein is CASSLAHTDTQYF.

The chain joins TRBV9 to TRBJ2-3; D gene unclear. Trimming took 4 bases from V and 0 from J, leaving 12 bases between them. Germline V gene data show CDR1 as SGDLS and CDR2 as YYNGEE. The CDR3 extends over 15 amino acids. CDR3 loop: CASSTRLVSTDTQYF. CDR3 nucleotides: TGTGCCAGCAGCACGCGACTTGTTAGCACAGATACGCAGTATTTT. Full variable domain (outside the CDR3, taken from reference TRBV9 and TRBJ2-3): DSGVTQTPKHLITATGQRVTLRCSPRSGDLSVYWYQQSLDQGLQFLIQYYNGEERAKGNILERFSAQQFPDLHSELNLSSLELGDSALYFCASSTRLVSTDTQYFGPGTRLTVL.

The rearrangement links TRBV25-1 to TRBJ1-1; D unclear. CDR3 length equals 12 residues. The germline V gene has CDR1 MGHDK and CDR2 SYGVNS. The V end was cut by 4 bases, the J end by 3 bases, with 6 bases between. CDR3 DNA: TGTGCCAGCAGTGCGGGGTACACTGAAGCTTTCTTT. Its protein product is CASSAGYTEAFF.

This chain uses TRBV11-2 with TRBJ1-2; D is unclear. Trimming took off 1 base at V and 2 bases at J, with 5 bases between the two ends. The CDR3 has 13 residues. The germline CDR1 and CDR2 sequences are SGHAT and FQNNGV. The CDR3 DNA reads as TGTGCCAGCAGCTTAGGGCAGAACTATGGCTACACCTTC. Its translation is CASSLGQNYGYTF. The whole variable domain, filled in from reference TRBV11-2 and TRBJ1-2, reads EAGVAQSPRYKIIEKRQSVAFWCNPISGHATLYWYQQILGQGPKLLIQFQNNGVVDDSQLPKDRFSAERLKGVDSTLKIQPAKLEDSAVYLCASSLGQNYGYTFGSGTRLTVV.

The chain is built from TRBV10-3 and TRBJ2-7, with D perhaps matching TRBD1 (6 bases). Trimming took 0 bases from V and 2 from J, leaving 11 bases between them. The CDR3 has 15 amino acids. Germline lookup yields CDR1 ENHRY and CDR2 SYGVKD. The CDR3 nucleotides read TGTGCCATCAGTGAGTCGGTGACAGGTCCCTACGAGCAGTACTTC. This encodes CAISESVTGPYEQYF.

The J gene is TRBJ2-7, the V gene TRBV5-6; 9 nucleotides agree with TRBD1. This CDR3 has 14 residues. After removal of 5 bases from V and 4 bases from J, the junction contained 7 bases not matched to a gene. Germline CDR1 and CDR2: SGHDT and YYEEEE. CDR3: CASRKTGTGYEQYF. CDR3 nucleotide sequence: TGTGCCAGCAGGAAAACCGGGACAGGGTACGAGCAGTACTTC.

The CDR3, as DNA: TGCGCCAGCAGTTTGCCGGGACAGGGGTTATCGGGGGAGCTGTTTTTT. It is translated as CASSLPGQGLSGELFF. This chain uses TRBV4-1 with TRBJ2-2, with TRBD1 matching 10 bases. The V segment lost 6 bases and the J segment 8 bases; nucleotides outside the gene matches: 12. The CDR3 contains 16 residues. Germline CDR1 is MGHRA and CDR2 is YSYEKL.